This TCR beta chain appears in the sequencing data of a study of T cell responses to AZD1222 COVID-19 vaccine. The study's findings and limits: Spike regions recognized by vaccine-associated CD4 TCRs spanned the protein, led by 160-218 and 743-854. Possibly, clonal diversity was underestimated; donors were largely white British and included more females.

This CDR3 has 15 residues. Germline CDR1 is GTSNPN and CDR2 is SVGIG (reference sequence). Trimming removed 0 bases from V and 6 bases from J; junction bases left unmatched: 4. A remark on this clone: The target antigen is unknown.

Produced via immunoSEQ multiplex PCR; TCRdb's table is partial and in-frame only. This sample has under 200,000 clones, with 91% found just once. The input for sequencing was peripheral blood, taken on day 0 of AZD1222 vaccination. The sequence came from an adult in good health. The rearrangement uses TRBV30 and TRBJ2-1; TRBD2 matches 11 bases. DNA for the CDR3: TGTGCCTGGAGTGTTGGTCTAGCGGGGGGCAATGAGCAGTTCTTC. Protein: CAWSVGLAGGNEQFF.